The rows below give T cell receptor beta chains drawn from one sample of a study of T-cell reconstitution after alpha-beta-depleted transplantation in children. TCRdb used MiXCR to reprocess the PCR reads, holding one entry per CDR3 protein. Of about 600,000 distinct CDR3 sequences listed, about an eighth are singletons. The sample in question was PBMCs, mostly from graft donor cells, obtained 360 days after TCRalphabeta/CD19-depleted stem cell transplant. Source of these receptors: a male patient between 10 and 17 years old who had a stem cell transplant for acute myeloid leukemia, so the T cells may come from the graft donor. Each CDR3 is given without its conserved first and last residue. D genes are given only for firm matches.

V gene	J gene	D gene	CDR3 protein
TRBV4-3	TRBJ2-7	TRBD2	ASSQILISGALGEQY
TRBV20-1	TRBJ2-7	TRBD2	SARDDQGTSPSYEQY
TRBV27	TRBJ2-1	.	ASSLRWQGIFNEQF
TRBV20-1	TRBJ2-7	.	SATRDGYEQY
TRBV24-1	TRBJ2-5	.	ATSDLGRGLASQETQY
TRBV25-1	TRBJ2-7	.	ASSEYLGQTYEQY
TRBV29-1	TRBJ2-2	.	SVVVSPGELF
TRBV7-2	TRBJ1-1	.	ASTQDRVNTEAF
TRBV28	TRBJ2-1	TRBD2	ASSLRFGGVTYNEQF
TRBV12-3/TRBV12-4	TRBJ2-7	.	ASSLDGASYEQY
TRBV20-1	TRBJ1-4	.	SASRPAQGPGDPNEKLF
TRBV29-1	TRBJ1-4	TRBD1	SVGRAAGTGREKLF
TRBV27	TRBJ2-7	.	ASSQVGDYEQY
TRBV3-1	TRBJ2-7	.	ASSQKAEKKYEQY
TRBV13	TRBJ2-1	.	ASSSPGLNNEQF